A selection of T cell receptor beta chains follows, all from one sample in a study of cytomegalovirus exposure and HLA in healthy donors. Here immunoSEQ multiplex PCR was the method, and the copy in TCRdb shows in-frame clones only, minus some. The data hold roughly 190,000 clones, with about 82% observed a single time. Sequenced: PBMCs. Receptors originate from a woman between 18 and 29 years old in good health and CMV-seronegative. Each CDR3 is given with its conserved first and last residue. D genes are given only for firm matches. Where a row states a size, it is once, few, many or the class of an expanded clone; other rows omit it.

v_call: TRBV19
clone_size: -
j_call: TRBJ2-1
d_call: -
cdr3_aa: CASRDTLYNEQFF
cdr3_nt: TGTGCCAGCCGGGACACCTTATACAATGAGCAGTTCTTC

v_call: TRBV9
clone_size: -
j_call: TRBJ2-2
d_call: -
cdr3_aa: CASSRSSGELFF
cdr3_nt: TGTGCCAGCAGCCGTTCCAGCGGGGAGCTGTTTTTT

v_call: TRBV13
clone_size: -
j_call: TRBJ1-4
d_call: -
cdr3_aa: CASSFYRGRTTNEKLFF
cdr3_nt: TGTGCCAGCAGCTTTTATCGCGGGCGTACAACTAATGAAAAACTGTTTTTT

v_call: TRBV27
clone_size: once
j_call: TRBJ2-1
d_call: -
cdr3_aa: CASSLTPSYNEQFF
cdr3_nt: TGTGCCAGCAGTCTGACACCGTCCTACAATGAGCAGTTCTTC

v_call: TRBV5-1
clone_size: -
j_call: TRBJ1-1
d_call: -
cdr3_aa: CASSPLDSNTEAFF
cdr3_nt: TGCGCCAGCAGCCCACTGGACAGCAACACTGAAGCTTTCTTT

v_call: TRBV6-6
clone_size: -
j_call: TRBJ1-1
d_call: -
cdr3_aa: CASSYTGSTEAFF
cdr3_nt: TGTGCCAGCAGTTACACGGGGTCCACTGAAGCTTTCTTT

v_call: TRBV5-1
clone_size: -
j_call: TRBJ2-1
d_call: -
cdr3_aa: CASSFRPSLDSYNEQFF
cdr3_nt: TGCGCCAGCAGCTTTCGCCCTTCGCTTGACAGCTACAATGAGCAGTTCTTC

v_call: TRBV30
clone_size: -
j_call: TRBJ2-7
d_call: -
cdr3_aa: CAWTGIGGSYEQYF
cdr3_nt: TGTGCCTGGACAGGGATAGGTGGCTCCTACGAGCAGTACTTC

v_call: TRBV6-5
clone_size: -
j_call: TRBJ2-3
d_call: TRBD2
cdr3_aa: CASSSTTSGGTDTQYF
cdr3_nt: TGTGCCAGCAGTTCGACAACCAGCGGGGGCACAGATACGCAGTATTTT

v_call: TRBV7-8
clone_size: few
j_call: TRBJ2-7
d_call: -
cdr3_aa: CASSLNGGAYEQYF
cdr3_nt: TGTGCCAGCAGCTTAAACGGGGGAGCGTACGAGCAGTACTTC

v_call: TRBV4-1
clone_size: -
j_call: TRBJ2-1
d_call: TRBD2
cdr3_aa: CASRLSGDSYNEQFF
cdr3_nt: TGCGCCAGCAGGCTCAGCGGGGACTCCTACAATGAGCAGTTCTTC

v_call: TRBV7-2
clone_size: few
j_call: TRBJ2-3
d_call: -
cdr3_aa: CASRFTGTDTQYF
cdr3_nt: TGTGCCAGCAGGTTTACTGGCACAGATACGCAGTATTTT

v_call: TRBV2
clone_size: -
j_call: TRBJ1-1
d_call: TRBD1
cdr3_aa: CASKQGSEAFF
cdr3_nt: TGTGCCAGCAAACAGGGGTCTGAAGCTTTCTTT

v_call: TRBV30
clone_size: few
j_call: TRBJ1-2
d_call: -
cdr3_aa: CAWSTQGDYGYTF
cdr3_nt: TGTGCCTGGAGTACCCAGGGTGACTATGGCTACACCTTC

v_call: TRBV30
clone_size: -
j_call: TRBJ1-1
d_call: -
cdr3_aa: CAWSVQKNTEAFF
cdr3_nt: TGTGCCTGGAGTGTACAAAAGAACACTGAAGCTTTCTTT

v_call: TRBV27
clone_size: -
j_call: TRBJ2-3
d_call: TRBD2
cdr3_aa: CASSFRLAGDTQYF
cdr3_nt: TGTGCCAGCAGTTTCAGGCTAGCGGGAGATACGCAGTATTTT

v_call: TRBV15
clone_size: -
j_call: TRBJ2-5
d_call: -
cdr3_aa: CATSRGRLQETQYF
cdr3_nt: TGTGCCACCAGCAGGGGCAGGCTACAGGAGACCCAGTACTTC

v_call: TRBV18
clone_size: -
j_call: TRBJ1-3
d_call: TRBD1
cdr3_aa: CASSPIGTATGNTIYF
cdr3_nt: TGTGCCAGCTCACCAATTGGGACAGCCACTGGAAACACCATATATTTT

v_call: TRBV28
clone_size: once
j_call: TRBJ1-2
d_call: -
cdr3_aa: CASSLGGSGRQSYGYTF
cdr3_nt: TGTGCCAGCAGTTTGGGGGGGTCGGGACGGCAAAGCTATGGCTACACCTTC

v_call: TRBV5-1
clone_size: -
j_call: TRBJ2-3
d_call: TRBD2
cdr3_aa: CASSLEGLAGGPDTQYF
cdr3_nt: TGCGCCAGCAGCTTGGAAGGACTAGCGGGGGGGCCAGATACGCAGTATTTT